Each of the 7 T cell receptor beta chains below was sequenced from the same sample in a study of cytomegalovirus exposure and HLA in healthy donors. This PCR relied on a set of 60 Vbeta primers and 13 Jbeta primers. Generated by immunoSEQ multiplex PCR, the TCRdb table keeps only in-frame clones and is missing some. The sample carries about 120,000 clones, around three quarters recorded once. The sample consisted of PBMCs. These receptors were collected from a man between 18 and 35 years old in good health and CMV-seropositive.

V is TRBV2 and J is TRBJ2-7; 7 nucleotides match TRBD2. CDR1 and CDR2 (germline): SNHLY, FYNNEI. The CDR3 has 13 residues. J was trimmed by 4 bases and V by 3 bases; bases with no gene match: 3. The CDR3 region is CASSERERYEQYF. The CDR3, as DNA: TGTGCCAGCAGTGAGCGGGAGCGGTACGAGCAGTACTTC. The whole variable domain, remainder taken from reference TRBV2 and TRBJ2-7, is EPEVTQTPSHQVTQMGQEVILRCVPISNHLYFYWYRQILGQKVEFLVSFYNNEISEKSEIFDDQFSVERPDGSNFTLKIRSTKLEDSAMYFCASSERERYEQYFGPGTRLTVT.

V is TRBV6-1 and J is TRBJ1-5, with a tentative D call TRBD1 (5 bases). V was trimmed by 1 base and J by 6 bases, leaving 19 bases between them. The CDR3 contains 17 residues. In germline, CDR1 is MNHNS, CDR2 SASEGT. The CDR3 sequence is CASSEVLATRDGQPQHF. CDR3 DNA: TGTGCCAGCAGTGAAGTATTGGCGACCAGGGATGGTCAGCCCCAGCATTTT.

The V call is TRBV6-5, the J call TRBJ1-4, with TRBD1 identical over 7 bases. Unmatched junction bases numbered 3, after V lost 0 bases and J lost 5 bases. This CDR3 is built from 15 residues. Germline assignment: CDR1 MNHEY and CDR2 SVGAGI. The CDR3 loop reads CASSYSGTVNEKLFF. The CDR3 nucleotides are TGTGCCAGCAGTTACTCCGGGACAGTAAATGAAAAACTGTTTTTT.

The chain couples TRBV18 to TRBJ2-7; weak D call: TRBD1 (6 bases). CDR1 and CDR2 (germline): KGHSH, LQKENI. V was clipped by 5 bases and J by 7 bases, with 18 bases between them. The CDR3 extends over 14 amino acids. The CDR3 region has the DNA TGTGCCAGCTCAGGGACAACGGACGGGGAAGAGCAGTACTTC. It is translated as CASSGTTDGEEQYF.

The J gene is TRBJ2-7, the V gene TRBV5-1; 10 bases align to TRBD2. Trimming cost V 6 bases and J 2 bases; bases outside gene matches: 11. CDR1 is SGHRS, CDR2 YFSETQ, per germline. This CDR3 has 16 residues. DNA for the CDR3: TGCGCCAGCAAGATGGCCCCTAGCGGGAGCCCCTACGAGCAGTACTTC. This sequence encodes CASKMAPSGSPYEQYF.

CDR3 sequence: CASSLLGGSYNEQFF. The CDR3 DNA reads as TGTGCCAGCAGCTTACTGGGGGGCTCCTACAATGAGCAGTTCTTC. This rearrangement joins TRBV27 to TRBJ2-1, with D perhaps matching TRBD2 (6 bases). The CDR3 covers 15 residues. The germline V gene has CDR1 MNHEY and CDR2 SMNVEV (reference sequence). Trimming shortened V by 6 bases and J by 0 bases, and 12 bases separated the two germline ends.

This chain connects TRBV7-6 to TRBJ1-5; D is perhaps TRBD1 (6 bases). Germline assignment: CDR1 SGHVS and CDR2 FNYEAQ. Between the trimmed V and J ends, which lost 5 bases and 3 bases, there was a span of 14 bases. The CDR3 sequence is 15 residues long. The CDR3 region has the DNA TGTGCCAGCAGCCCCGTGACAGGAATCAATCAGCCCCAGCATTTT. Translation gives CASSPVTGINQPQHF. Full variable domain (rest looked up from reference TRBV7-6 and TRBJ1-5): GAGVSQSPRYKVTKRGQDVALRCDPISGHVSLYWYRQALGQGPEFLTYFNYEAQQDKSGLPNDRFSAERPEGSISTLTIQRTEQRDSAMYRCASSPVTGINQPQHFGDGTRLSIL.